These T cell receptor beta chains were read from a single sample in a study of CD8 T cells in ankylosing spondylitis. Using its own MiXCR run on the 5' RACE reads, TCRdb lists one record per CDR3 protein. The sample has over 100,000 distinct CDR3 sequences; over 6.5% are singletons. Sequenced input: blood, either unsorted or a sorted T cell fraction (not recorded which). These receptors were taken from a male donor with ankylosing spondylitis or in good health (not recorded which). CDR3s include the opening cysteine and the closing phenylalanine or tryptophan. Size values are once, few and many counts, or a class for expanded clones, and some rows have none.

15 | TRBJ2-1 | TRBV7-3 | many | CASSTGTGGINEQFF
14 | TRBJ2-7 | TRBV24-1 | many | CATSPPSGTYEQYF
13 | TRBJ2-7 | TRBV12-3/TRBV12-4 | many | CASTTSTGREQYF
16 | TRBJ1-2 | TRBV3-1 | many | CASSQGSPRELGGYTF
15 | TRBJ2-3 | TRBV7-3 | many | CASSLDRDSTDTQYF
14 | TRBJ2-1 | TRBV20-1 | many | CSAYPGLAGREQFF
14 | TRBJ1-1 | TRBV28 | NA | CASSLALRNIEAFF
12 | TRBJ2-1 | TRBV27 | once | CASSLGYNEQFF
14 | TRBJ2-3 | TRBV2 | many | CASRDGRSTDTQYF
13 | TRBJ1-1 | TRBV5-1 | many | CASRSEQGLEAFF
14 | TRBJ2-1 | TRBV5-1 | NA | CASSLTRVGDEQFF
16 | TRBJ2-1 | TRBV7-9 | many | CASSLGAGASYNEQFF
16 | TRBJ2-1 | TRBV5-1 | many | CASSPLSGGFYNEQFF
17 | TRBJ2-3 | TRBV20-1 | many | CSARDERGYLPLDTQYF
12 | TRBJ1-5 | TRBV7-9 | NA | CASRVENQPQHF
12 | TRBJ2-7 | TRBV20-1 | many | CSARGGSYEQYF
12 | TRBJ2-7 | TRBV20-1 | many | CSASWARDEQYF
13 | TRBJ1-2 | TRBV20-1 | many | CSARAGPRGGDTF
19 | TRBJ2-3 | TRBV20-1 | many | CSATLFRTSGRTHTDTQYF
14 | TRBJ2-2 | TRBV3-1 | many | CASTHGRGSRELFF
15 | TRBJ1-4 | TRBV7-9 | many | CASSTGRGSDEKLFF
14 | TRBJ2-3 | TRBV6-2/TRBV6-3 | many | CASSHGPTTDTQYF
10 | TRBJ2-7 | TRBV29-1 | many | CSVGQYEQYF
14 | TRBJ2-1 | TRBV10-2 | NA | CASIRGSPYNEQFF
14 | TRBJ1-1 | TRBV12-3/TRBV12-4 | many | CASSLSASNTEAFF
13 | TRBJ2-5 | TRBV7-3 | few | CASSFPGSKTQYF
13 | TRBJ2-3 | TRBV6-1 | many | CALEDRNTDTQYF
15 | TRBJ1-5 | TRBV15 | many | CATSREIVSNQPQHF
16 | TRBJ2-1 | TRBV7-8 | many | CASSWTNRDLYNEQFF
15 | TRBJ1-2 | TRBV7-2 | many | CASSLSMTAYYGYTF
15 | TRBJ2-5 | TRBV5-1 | NA | CASSGTSGSLETQYF
12 | TRBJ2-7 | TRBV7-2 | many | CASSSVTSPAYF
16 | TRBJ2-7 | TRBV5-6 | many | CASSLSGRARPYEQYF
17 | TRBJ2-1 | TRBV7-6 | many | CASSLDERTSGVGEQFF
12 | TRBJ2-2 | TRBV14 | NA | CASSQGTGELFF
15 | TRBJ2-2 | TRBV20-1 | many | CSASRLAGVLGELFF
19 | TRBJ2-6 | TRBV12-3/TRBV12-4 | few | CAFSLLRATELSGANVLTF
15 | TRBJ1-4 | TRBV3-1 | many | CASSRLTGGEEKLFF
15 | TRBJ2-1 | TRBV5-1 | NA | CASSYDRGSYNEQFF
13 | TRBJ2-7 | TRBV20-1 | many | CSAVDGTTHEQYF
14 | TRBJ2-1 | TRBV12-3/TRBV12-4 | many | CASRITSGYNEQFF
14 | TRBJ2-3 | TRBV20-1 | NA | CSARGIAGVYTQYF
14 | TRBJ2-5 | TRBV6-5 | many | CASSNLGAQETQYF
13 | TRBJ2-7 | TRBV25-1 | many | CASSAGGGYEQYF
16 | TRBJ2-2 | TRBV12-3/TRBV12-4 | many | CASSDRTEFYTGELFF
16 | TRBJ2-3 | TRBV7-9 | NA | CASSSTLAGGPGRQYF
17 | TRBJ2-2 | TRBV5-1 | many | CASSLESGTGLTGELFF